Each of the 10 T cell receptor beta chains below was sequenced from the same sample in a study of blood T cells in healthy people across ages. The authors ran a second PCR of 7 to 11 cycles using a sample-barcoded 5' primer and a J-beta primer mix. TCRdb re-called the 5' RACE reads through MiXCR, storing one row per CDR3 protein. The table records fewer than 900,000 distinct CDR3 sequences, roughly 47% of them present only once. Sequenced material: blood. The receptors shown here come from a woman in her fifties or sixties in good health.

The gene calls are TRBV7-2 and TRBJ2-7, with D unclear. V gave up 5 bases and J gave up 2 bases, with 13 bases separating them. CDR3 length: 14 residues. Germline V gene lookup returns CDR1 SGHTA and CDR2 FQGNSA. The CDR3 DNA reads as TGTGCCAGCAGCCCCTCGGCCGTCACCTACGAGCAGTACTTC. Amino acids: CASSPSAVTYEQYF.

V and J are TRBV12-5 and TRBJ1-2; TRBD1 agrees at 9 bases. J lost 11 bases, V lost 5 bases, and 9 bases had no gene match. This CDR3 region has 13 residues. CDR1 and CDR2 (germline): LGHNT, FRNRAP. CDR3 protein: CASGVSGTGRYTF. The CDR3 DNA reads TGTGCTAGTGGTGTCTCGGGGACAGGGCGGTACACCTTC.

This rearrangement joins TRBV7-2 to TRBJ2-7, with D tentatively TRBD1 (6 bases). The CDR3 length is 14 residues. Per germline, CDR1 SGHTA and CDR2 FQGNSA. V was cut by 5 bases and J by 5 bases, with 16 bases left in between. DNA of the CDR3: TGTGCCAGCAGCAAAAACAGGGTGTCGGACGAGCAGTACTTC. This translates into CASSKNRVSDEQYF.

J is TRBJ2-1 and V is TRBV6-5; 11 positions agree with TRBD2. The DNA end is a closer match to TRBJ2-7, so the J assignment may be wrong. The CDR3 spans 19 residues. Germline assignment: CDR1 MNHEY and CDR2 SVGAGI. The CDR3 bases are TGTGCCAGCAGTTACCGAGGAGCTTTAGCGGGAGGGCCCAACAATGAGCAGTACTTC. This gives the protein CASSYRGALAGGPNNEQYF.

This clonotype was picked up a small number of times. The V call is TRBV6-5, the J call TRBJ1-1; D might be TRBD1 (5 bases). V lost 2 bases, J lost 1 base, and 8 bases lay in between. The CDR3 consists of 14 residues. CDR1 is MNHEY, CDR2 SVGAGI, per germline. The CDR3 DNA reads TGTGCCAGCAGTTACCGGCAGGGGAACACTGAAGCTTTCTTT. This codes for CASSYRQGNTEAFF.

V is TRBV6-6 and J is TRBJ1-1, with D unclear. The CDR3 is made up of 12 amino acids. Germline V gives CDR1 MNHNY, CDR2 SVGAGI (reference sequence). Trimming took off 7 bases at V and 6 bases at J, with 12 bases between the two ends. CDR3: CASTGGGSEAFF. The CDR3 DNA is TGTGCCAGCACCGGAGGAGGGTCTGAAGCTTTCTTT.

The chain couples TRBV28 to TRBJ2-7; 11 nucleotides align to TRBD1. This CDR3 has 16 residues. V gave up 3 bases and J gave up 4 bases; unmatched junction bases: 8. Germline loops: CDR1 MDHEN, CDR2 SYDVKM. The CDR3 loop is CASSFGTGQGDYEQYF. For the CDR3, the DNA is TGTGCCAGCAGTTTTGGAACGGGACAGGGGGATTACGAGCAGTACTTC. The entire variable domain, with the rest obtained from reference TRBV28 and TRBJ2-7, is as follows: DVKVTQSSRYLVKRTGEKVFLECVQDMDHENMFWYRQDPGLGLRLIYFSYDVKMKEKGDIPEGYSVSREKKERFSLILESASTNQTSMYLCASSFGTGQGDYEQYFGPGTRLTVT.

The CDR3 here is CASSLEDGAYNEQFF. The CDR3 region has the DNA TGCGCCAGCAGCTTGGAGGACGGGGCCTACAATGAGCAGTTCTTC. The rearrangement uses TRBV5-1 and TRBJ2-1; TRBD2 might be the D (5 bases). Trimming removed 0 bases from V and 2 bases from J, with 9 bases in between. Germline values: CDR1 SGHRS, CDR2 YFSETQ. The CDR3 runs to 15 residues.

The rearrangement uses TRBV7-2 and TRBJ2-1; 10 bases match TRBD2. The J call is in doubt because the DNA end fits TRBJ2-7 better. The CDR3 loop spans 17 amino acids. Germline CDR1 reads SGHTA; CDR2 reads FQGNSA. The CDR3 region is CASSLSTSGNVHNEQYF. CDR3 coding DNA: TGTGCCAGCAGCTTATCCACTAGCGGGAACGTTCACAATGAGCAGTACTTC.

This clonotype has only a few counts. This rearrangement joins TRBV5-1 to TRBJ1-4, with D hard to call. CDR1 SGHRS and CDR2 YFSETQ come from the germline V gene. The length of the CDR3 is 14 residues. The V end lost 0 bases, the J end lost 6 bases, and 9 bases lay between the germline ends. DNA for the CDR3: TGCGCCAGCAGCTTGGCCTTGCGGGATGAAAAACTGTTTTTT. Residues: CASSLALRDEKLFF.